A selection of T cell receptor beta chains follows, all from one sample in a study of CD8 T cells in ankylosing spondylitis. From the 5' RACE reads, TCRdb called clonotypes with MiXCR, one entry per CDR3 protein. The sample has 120,000 or so distinct CDR3 sequences, about an eighth seen once. Sequenced input: blood, either unsorted or a sorted T cell fraction (not recorded which). The receptor set was obtained from a female donor with ankylosing spondylitis or in good health (not recorded which). CDR3s include the opening cysteine and the closing phenylalanine or tryptophan. Fields, in order: CDR3 length, V gene, J gene, clone size, D gene, CDR3 protein, CDR3 DNA. The D gene is left open where the match is weak. For some rows the clone size is stated as once, few or many, or as a class when expanded; others skip it.

len: 14
v_gene: TRBV5-1
j_gene: TRBJ2-7
abundance: few
d_gene: -
CDR3aa: CASSSGDMGYEQYF
CDR3nt: TGCGCCAGCAGCTCCGGGGACATGGGTTACGAGCAGTACTTC

len: 17
v_gene: TRBV12-3/TRBV12-4
j_gene: TRBJ2-3
abundance: -
d_gene: -
CDR3aa: CASSSGAGVGSTDTQYF
CDR3nt: TGTGCCAGCTCCTCGGGGGCAGGCGTGGGCAGCACAGATACGCAGTATTTT

len: 12
v_gene: TRBV12-3/TRBV12-4
j_gene: TRBJ2-1
abundance: few
d_gene: -
CDR3aa: CASSLGGRSEFF
CDR3nt: TGTGCCAGCAGTTTGGGGGGGCGATCTGAGTTCTTC

len: 16
v_gene: TRBV12-3/TRBV12-4
j_gene: TRBJ1-1
abundance: few
d_gene: -
CDR3aa: CASSLEVLGRYTEAFF
CDR3nt: TGTGCCAGCAGTTTAGAGGTCTTGGGTCGGTACACTGAAGCTTTCTTT

len: 17
v_gene: TRBV20-1
j_gene: TRBJ2-3
abundance: few
d_gene: TRBD2
CDR3aa: CSARSGGAPLSTDTQYF
CDR3nt: TGCAGTGCACGAAGCGGGGGGGCCCCCCTTAGCACAGATACGCAGTATTTT

len: 15
v_gene: TRBV5-1
j_gene: TRBJ2-5
abundance: few
d_gene: -
CDR3aa: CASSSRGREGETQYF
CDR3nt: TGCGCCAGCAGCTCGAGGGGGCGGGAAGGAGAGACCCAGTACTTC

len: 13
v_gene: TRBV20-1
j_gene: TRBJ2-7
abundance: many
d_gene: -
CDR3aa: CSARDPQNYEQYF
CDR3nt: TGCAGTGCTAGAGATCCCCAGAACTACGAGCAGTACTTC

len: 14
v_gene: TRBV19
j_gene: TRBJ1-5
abundance: few
d_gene: -
CDR3aa: CASTMEVRNQPQHF
CDR3nt: TGTGCCAGTACCATGGAAGTGCGGAATCAGCCCCAGCATTTT

len: 14
v_gene: TRBV12-3/TRBV12-4
j_gene: TRBJ2-7
abundance: few
d_gene: -
CDR3aa: CASSLAQGPYEQYF
CDR3nt: TGTGCCAGCAGTTTAGCACAGGGCCCCTACGAGCAGTACTTC

len: 16
v_gene: TRBV25-1
j_gene: TRBJ1-4
abundance: few
d_gene: -
CDR3aa: CASTERGRITNEKLFF
CDR3nt: TGTGCCAGCACCGAGAGGGGTAGGATAACTAATGAAAAACTGTTTTTT

len: 15
v_gene: TRBV5-4
j_gene: TRBJ1-4
abundance: many
d_gene: -
CDR3aa: CASSLGGTHNEKLFF
CDR3nt: TGTGCCAGCAGCTTGGGAGGGACCCATAATGAAAAACTGTTTTTT

len: 15
v_gene: TRBV5-1
j_gene: TRBJ2-3
abundance: many
d_gene: -
CDR3aa: CASSLGVGTSDTQYF
CDR3nt: TGCGCCAGCAGCTTGGGAGTAGGGACTTCAGATACGCAGTATTTT

len: 15
v_gene: TRBV4-2
j_gene: TRBJ2-7
abundance: -
d_gene: -
CDR3aa: CASSLSRQSIYEQYF
CDR3nt: TGTGCCAGCAGCCTCTCACGACAGAGCATCTACGAGCAGTACTTC

len: 12
v_gene: TRBV10-3
j_gene: TRBJ2-7
abundance: many
d_gene: -
CDR3aa: CAIKRTEGEQYF
CDR3nt: TGTGCCATCAAAAGGACAGAAGGAGAGCAGTACTTC

len: 13
v_gene: TRBV6-5
j_gene: TRBJ2-5
abundance: many
d_gene: -
CDR3aa: CASSYRLRETQYF
CDR3nt: TGTGCCAGCAGTTATCGCCTAAGGGAGACCCAGTACTTC

len: 16
v_gene: TRBV7-9
j_gene: TRBJ2-1
abundance: -
d_gene: TRBD2
CDR3aa: CASSIASGVIYNEQFF
CDR3nt: TGTGCCAGCAGCATAGCTAGCGGGGTTATATACAATGAGCAGTTCTTC

len: 14
v_gene: TRBV23-1
j_gene: TRBJ2-7
abundance: few
d_gene: -
CDR3aa: CATFGHALSYEQYF
CDR3nt: TGCGCCACCTTCGGACATGCCCTATCCTACGAGCAGTACTTC

len: 15
v_gene: TRBV5-5
j_gene: TRBJ2-7
abundance: -
d_gene: -
CDR3aa: CASSLDDGLPYEQYF
CDR3nt: TGTGCCAGCAGCTTGGATGACGGACTACCTTACGAGCAGTACTTC

len: 17
v_gene: TRBV7-9
j_gene: TRBJ2-1
abundance: -
d_gene: TRBD2
CDR3aa: CASRGLAGGNPANEQFF
CDR3nt: TGTGCCAGCAGGGGACTAGCGGGAGGGAACCCGGCGAATGAGCAGTTCTTC

len: 12
v_gene: TRBV29-1
j_gene: TRBJ2-7
abundance: many
d_gene: -
CDR3aa: CSAETGSGEQYF
CDR3nt: TGCAGCGCTGAAACAGGGTCGGGCGAGCAGTACTTC

len: 16
v_gene: TRBV27
j_gene: TRBJ2-3
abundance: many
d_gene: TRBD1
CDR3aa: CASSPDRVIVTDTQYF
CDR3nt: TGTGCCAGCAGCCCGGACAGGGTAATAGTCACAGATACGCAGTATTTT

len: 15
v_gene: TRBV7-2
j_gene: TRBJ1-2
abundance: -
d_gene: TRBD1
CDR3aa: CASSSSGTGNYGYTF
CDR3nt: TGTGCCAGCAGCTCGTCCGGGACAGGGAACTATGGCTACACCTTC

len: 12
v_gene: TRBV3-1
j_gene: TRBJ2-1
abundance: many
d_gene: -
CDR3aa: CASSNREGEQFF
CDR3nt: TGTGCCAGCAGCAACAGGGAGGGGGAGCAGTTCTTC

len: 14
v_gene: TRBV7-9
j_gene: TRBJ2-7
abundance: many
d_gene: -
CDR3aa: CASSSPKLSYEQYF
CDR3nt: TGTGCCAGCAGCTCCCCTAAACTCTCCTACGAGCAGTACTTC

len: 16
v_gene: TRBV6-5
j_gene: TRBJ2-1
abundance: once
d_gene: TRBD2
CDR3aa: CASSFVAGGAYNEQFF
CDR3nt: TGTGCCAGCAGTTTCGTAGCGGGGGGGGCCTACAATGAGCAGTTCTTC

len: 14
v_gene: TRBV5-1
j_gene: TRBJ1-2
abundance: few
d_gene: -
CDR3aa: CASSLQGSNYGYTF
CDR3nt: TGCGCCAGCAGTCTACAGGGATCGAACTATGGCTACACCTTC

len: 12
v_gene: TRBV10-2
j_gene: TRBJ1-3
abundance: many
d_gene: -
CDR3aa: CASSESGYTIYF
CDR3nt: TGCGCCAGCAGTGAGTCGGGCTACACCATATATTTT

len: 17
v_gene: TRBV4-2
j_gene: TRBJ2-2
abundance: few
d_gene: -
CDR3aa: CASSQDRSWGKPGELFF
CDR3nt: TGTGCCAGCAGCCAAGATCGCAGTTGGGGCAAGCCCGGGGAGCTGTTTTTT

len: 13
v_gene: TRBV20-1
j_gene: TRBJ2-3
abundance: many
d_gene: TRBD1
CDR3aa: CSARVTGVDTQYF
CDR3nt: TGCAGTGCTAGAGTAACAGGGGTAGATACGCAGTATTTT

len: 13
v_gene: TRBV19
j_gene: TRBJ1-2
abundance: -
d_gene: TRBD1
CDR3aa: CASSMDRESGYTF
CDR3nt: TGTGCCAGTAGTATGGACAGGGAAAGCGGCTACACCTTC

len: 18
v_gene: TRBV5-1
j_gene: TRBJ1-2
abundance: many
d_gene: TRBD1
CDR3aa: CASSLAGQGASFGNGYTF
CDR3nt: TGCGCCAGCAGCTTGGCCGGACAGGGGGCAAGCTTTGGAAATGGCTACACCTTC

len: 14
v_gene: TRBV6-2/TRBV6-3
j_gene: TRBJ2-1
abundance: few
d_gene: -
CDR3aa: CASSYSSLVGEQFF
CDR3nt: TGTGCCAGCAGTTACTCTTCCTTAGTTGGGGAGCAGTTCTTC

len: 17
v_gene: TRBV5-1
j_gene: TRBJ2-3
abundance: many
d_gene: TRBD2
CDR3aa: CASSNTSGTVRTDTQYF
CDR3nt: TGCGCCAGCAGCAATACTAGCGGGACCGTCCGGACAGATACGCAGTATTTT

len: 15
v_gene: TRBV12-5
j_gene: TRBJ2-3
abundance: many
d_gene: TRBD2
CDR3aa: CASGASGLSTDTQYF
CDR3nt: TGTGCTAGTGGGGCTAGCGGGCTCAGCACAGATACGCAGTATTTT

len: 14
v_gene: TRBV5-5
j_gene: TRBJ2-1
abundance: -
d_gene: -
CDR3aa: CASSGSDSYNEQFF
CDR3nt: TGTGCCAGCAGCGGGAGTGACTCCTACAATGAGCAGTTCTTC

len: 11
v_gene: TRBV10-3
j_gene: TRBJ2-3
abundance: once
d_gene: -
CDR3aa: CAISAADTQYF
CDR3nt: TGTGCCATCAGTGCTGCGGATACGCAGTATTTT

len: 13
v_gene: TRBV5-5
j_gene: TRBJ2-5
abundance: few
d_gene: -
CDR3aa: CASSFGDEGTQYF
CDR3nt: TGTGCCAGCAGCTTCGGAGATGAAGGGACCCAGTACTTC

len: 13
v_gene: TRBV30
j_gene: TRBJ2-3
abundance: few
d_gene: -
CDR3aa: CAWAGPGADTQYF
CDR3nt: TGTGCCTGGGCGGGCCCTGGGGCAGATACGCAGTATTTT

len: 15
v_gene: TRBV9
j_gene: TRBJ1-2
abundance: -
d_gene: -
CDR3aa: CASSVSPAPNYGYTF
CDR3nt: TGTGCCAGCAGCGTAAGTCCAGCTCCTAACTATGGCTACACCTTC

len: 14
v_gene: TRBV6-5
j_gene: TRBJ2-4
abundance: few
d_gene: TRBD1
CDR3aa: CASSNRGLQNIQYF
CDR3nt: TGTGCCAGCAGTAACAGGGGGCTTCAAAACATTCAGTACTTC

len: 16
v_gene: TRBV4-2
j_gene: TRBJ2-3
abundance: -
d_gene: TRBD2
CDR3aa: CASSQDYQRGSDTQYF
CDR3nt: TGTGCCAGCAGCCAAGATTACCAGCGGGGTTCAGATACGCAGTATTTT

len: 15
v_gene: TRBV7-9
j_gene: TRBJ2-3
abundance: many
d_gene: -
CDR3aa: CASSLLGQMMGQQYF
CDR3nt: TGTGCCAGCAGCTTATTGGGTCAGATGATGGGACAGCAGTATTTT

len: 13
v_gene: TRBV5-6
j_gene: TRBJ2-7
abundance: -
d_gene: -
CDR3aa: CASSTGGLYEQYF
CDR3nt: TGTGCCAGCAGCACCGGGGGTCTCTACGAGCAGTACTTC

len: 14
v_gene: TRBV9
j_gene: TRBJ2-3
abundance: many
d_gene: -
CDR3aa: CASSVRPDTDTQYF
CDR3nt: TGTGCCAGCAGCGTACGGCCCGACACAGATACGCAGTATTTT

len: 14
v_gene: TRBV20-1
j_gene: TRBJ1-1
abundance: many
d_gene: TRBD1
CDR3aa: CSLAGGRGGTEAFF
CDR3nt: TGCAGTCTTGCAGGGGGCAGAGGGGGTACTGAAGCTTTCTTT

len: 14
v_gene: TRBV20-1
j_gene: TRBJ1-1
abundance: -
d_gene: -
CDR3aa: CSARPTSGNTEAFF
CDR3nt: TGCAGTGCTAGACCCACAAGCGGGAACACTGAAGCTTTCTTT

len: 15
v_gene: TRBV4-1
j_gene: TRBJ2-3
abundance: few
d_gene: TRBD1
CDR3aa: CASDPGGTGSDTQYF
CDR3nt: TGCGCCAGCGACCCGGGCGGGACAGGGTCAGATACGCAGTATTTT

len: 19
v_gene: TRBV6-5
j_gene: TRBJ1-1
abundance: -
d_gene: -
CDR3aa: CASSYNPRGRRAMNTEAFF
CDR3nt: TGTGCCAGCAGTTACAACCCCCGGGGCAGGAGGGCAATGAACACTGAAGCTTTCTTT

len: 15
v_gene: TRBV20-1
j_gene: TRBJ1-2
abundance: many
d_gene: -
CDR3aa: CSAGKTGRANYGYTF
CDR3nt: TGCAGTGCTGGGAAAACAGGGAGAGCTAACTATGGCTACACCTTC

len: 15
v_gene: TRBV28
j_gene: TRBJ2-5
abundance: -
d_gene: TRBD1
CDR3aa: CASSLSGQGMETQYF
CDR3nt: TGTGCCAGCAGTTTATCCGGACAGGGAATGGAGACCCAGTACTTC

len: 15
v_gene: TRBV5-1
j_gene: TRBJ1-6
abundance: many
d_gene: TRBD1
CDR3aa: CASSPGTGDNSPLHF
CDR3nt: TGCGCCAGCAGCCCGGGGACAGGGGATAATTCACCCCTCCACTTT

len: 16
v_gene: TRBV20-1
j_gene: TRBJ2-7
abundance: many
d_gene: -
CDR3aa: CSARERLRSGAYEQYF
CDR3nt: TGCAGTGCTAGAGAGCGGCTGAGGTCAGGTGCATACGAGCAGTACTTC

len: 13
v_gene: TRBV5-1
j_gene: TRBJ2-2
abundance: few
d_gene: -
CDR3aa: CASSYGADGELFF
CDR3nt: TGCGCCAGCAGCTATGGGGCAGACGGGGAGCTGTTTTTT